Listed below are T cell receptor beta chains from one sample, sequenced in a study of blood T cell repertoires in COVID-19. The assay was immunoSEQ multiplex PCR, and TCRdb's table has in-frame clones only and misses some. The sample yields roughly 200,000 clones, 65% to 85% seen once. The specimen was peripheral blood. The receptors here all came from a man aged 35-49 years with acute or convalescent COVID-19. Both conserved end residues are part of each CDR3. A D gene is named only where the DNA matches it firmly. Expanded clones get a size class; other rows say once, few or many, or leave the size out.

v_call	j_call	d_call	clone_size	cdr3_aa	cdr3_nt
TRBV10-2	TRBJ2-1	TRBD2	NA	CASSENLAGGYNEQFF	TGCGCCAGCAGTGAGAACCTAGCGGGGGGATACAATGAGCAGTTCTTC
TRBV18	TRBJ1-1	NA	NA	CASSPDRSVNTEAFF	TGTGCCAGCTCACCTGACAGGAGTGTCAACACTGAAGCTTTCTTT
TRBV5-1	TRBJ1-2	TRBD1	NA	CASSLWSQGGYGYTF	TGCGCCAGCAGCTTGTGGTCGCAGGGGGGCTATGGCTACACCTTC
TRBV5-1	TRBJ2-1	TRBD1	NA	CASSRGQGPYNEQFF	TGCGCCAGCAGCAGGGGACAGGGCCCCTACAATGAGCAGTTCTTC
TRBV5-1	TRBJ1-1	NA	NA	CASSLVVANTEAFF	TGCGCCAGCAGCTTGGTCGTGGCGAACACTGAAGCTTTCTTT
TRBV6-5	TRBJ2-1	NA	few	CASSSGNEQFF	TGTGCCAGCAGTTCCGGCAATGAGCAGTTCTTC
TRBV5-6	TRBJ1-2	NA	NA	CASSALMDRRGYTF	TGTGCCAGCAGCGCGCTAATGGACCGGAGGGGCTACACCTTC
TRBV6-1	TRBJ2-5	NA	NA	CASSEVYSQETQYF	TGTGCCAGCAGTGAAGTCTACAGCCAAGAGACCCAGTACTTC
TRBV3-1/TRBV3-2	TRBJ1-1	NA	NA	CASSLDGGNTEAFF	TGTGCCAGCAGCCTGGACGGGGGGAACACTGAAGCTTTCTTT
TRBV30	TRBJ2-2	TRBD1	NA	CAWSQGDGELFF	TGTGCCTGGAGTCAGGGGGACGGGGAGCTGTTTTTT
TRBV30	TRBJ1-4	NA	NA	CASEAEPLNEKLFF	TGTGCCAGTGAGGCAGAACCACTTAATGAAAAACTGTTTTTT
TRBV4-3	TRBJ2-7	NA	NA	CASSQDRSYEQYF	TGCGCCAGCAGCCAAGATCGCTCCTACGAGCAGTACTTC
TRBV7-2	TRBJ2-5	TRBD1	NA	CASSLSRQGSQYF	TGTGCCAGCAGCTTAAGTAGACAGGGGTCCCAGTACTTC
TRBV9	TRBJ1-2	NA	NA	CASSGTLGYTF	TGTGCCAGCAGCGGGACATTAGGCTACACCTTC
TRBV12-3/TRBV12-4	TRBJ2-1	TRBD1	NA	CASRQTGTDEQFF	TGTGCCAGCAGGCAAACCGGGACAGATGAGCAGTTCTTC
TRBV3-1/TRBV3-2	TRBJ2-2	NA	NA	CASSPTYAGGELFF	TGTGCCAGCAGCCCTACCTACGCGGGCGGGGAGCTGTTTTTT
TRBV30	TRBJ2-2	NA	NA	CACSPHTGELFF	TGTGCCTGCTCCCCTCACACCGGGGAGCTGTTTTTT
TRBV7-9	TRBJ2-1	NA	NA	CASSGEGSRGLYNEQFF	TGTGCCAGCAGCGGAGAGGGGTCGCGGGGCCTATACAATGAGCAGTTCTTC
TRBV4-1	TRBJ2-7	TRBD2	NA	CASRQQAGGSYEQYF	TGCGCCAGCAGACAACAAGCGGGAGGTTCCTACGAGCAGTACTTC
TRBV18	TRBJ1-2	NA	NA	CASSPQRGHYGYTF	TGTGCCAGCTCACCACAGCGAGGCCACTATGGCTACACCTTC
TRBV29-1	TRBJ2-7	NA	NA	CSAGDTGEQYF	TGCAGCGCAGGGGACACTGGCGAGCAGTACTTC
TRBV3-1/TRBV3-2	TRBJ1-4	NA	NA	CASSRNQGLWEKLFF	TGTGCCAGCAGCCGGAACCAGGGGCTATGGGAAAAACTGTTTTTT
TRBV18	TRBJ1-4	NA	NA	CASSPPSGRANEKLFF	TGTGCCAGCTCACCACCGTCGGGGAGGGCTAATGAAAAACTGTTTTTT
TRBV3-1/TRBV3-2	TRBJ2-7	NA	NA	CASSQGGAGSSSYEQYF	TGTGCCAGCAGCCAAGGAGGGGCGGGATCCAGTTCCTACGAGCAGTACTTC
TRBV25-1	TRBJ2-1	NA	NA	CASSEFNSARLGQFF	TGTGCCAGCAGTGAATTTAATAGCGCGAGGCTTGGGCAGTTCTTC
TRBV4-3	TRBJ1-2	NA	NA	CASSQHSVTGYTF	TGCGCCAGCAGCCAACACTCGGTAACTGGCTACACCTTC
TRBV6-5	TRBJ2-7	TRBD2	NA	CASSSPGLVIYEQYF	TGTGCCAGCAGTTCCCCGGGACTAGTAATCTACGAGCAGTACTTC
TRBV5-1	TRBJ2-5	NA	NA	CASSLGGSGTQYF	TGCGCCAGCAGCTTGGGCGGCAGCGGAACCCAGTACTTC
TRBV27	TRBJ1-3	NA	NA	CASSLTAATRVGNTIYF	TGTGCCAGCAGTTTAACAGCGGCCACGAGGGTTGGAAACACCATATATTTT
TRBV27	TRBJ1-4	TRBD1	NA	CASSPRTGASEKLFF	TGTGCCAGCAGTCCCCGGACAGGGGCGAGCGAAAAACTGTTTTTT
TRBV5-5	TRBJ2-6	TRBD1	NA	CASSLTGARSGANVLTF	TGTGCCAGCAGCTTGACAGGGGCCCGCTCTGGGGCCAACGTCCTGACTTTC
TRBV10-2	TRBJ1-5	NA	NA	CASSVTARQPQHF	TGCGCCAGCAGTGTGACAGCCCGTCAGCCCCAGCATTTT
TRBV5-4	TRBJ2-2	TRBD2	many	CASSLMSLAGFPGELFF	TGTGCCAGCAGCTTGATGTCCCTAGCGGGATTCCCCGGGGAGCTGTTTTTT
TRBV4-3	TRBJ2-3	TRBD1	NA	CASSQAGTGQDTQYF	TGCGCCAGCAGCCAAGCCGGGACAGGGCAAGATACGCAGTATTTT
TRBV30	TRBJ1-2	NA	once	CAWSTGGYNYGYTF	TGTGCCTGGAGTACCGGAGGGTACAACTATGGCTACACCTTC
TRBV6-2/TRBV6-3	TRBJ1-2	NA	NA	CASSRQANYGYTF	TGTGCCAGCAGTCGTCAGGCAAACTATGGCTACACCTTC
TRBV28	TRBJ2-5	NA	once	CASSLWSSETQYF	TGTGCCAGCAGTTTGTGGAGCTCTGAGACCCAGTACTTC
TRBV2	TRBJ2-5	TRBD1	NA	CASKPDRGQETQYF	TGTGCCAGCAAACCAGACAGGGGCCAAGAGACCCAGTACTTC
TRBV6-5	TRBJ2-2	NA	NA	CASSKGATNTGELFF	TGTGCCAGCAGCAAAGGGGCCACGAACACCGGGGAGCTGTTTTTT
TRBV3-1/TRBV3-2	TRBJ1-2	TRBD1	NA	CASSPGTGVHGYTF	TGTGCCAGCAGTCCCGGGACAGGGGTCCATGGCTACACCTTC
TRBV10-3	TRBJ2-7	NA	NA	CAVTKGAYEQYF	TGTGCCGTGACAAAGGGGGCCTACGAGCAGTACTTC
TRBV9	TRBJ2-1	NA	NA	CASSVGQSLRDEQFF	TGTGCCAGCAGCGTAGGACAGTCCCTAAGGGATGAGCAGTTCTTC
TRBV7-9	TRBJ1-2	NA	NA	CASSLARTVHYGYTF	TGTGCCAGCAGCTTAGCCCGGACAGTTCACTATGGCTACACCTTC
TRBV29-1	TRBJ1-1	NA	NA	CSVKIGGNTEAFF	TGCAGCGTAAAAATAGGAGGGAACACTGAAGCTTTCTTT
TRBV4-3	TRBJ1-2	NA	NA	CASSQTWDKAPTF	TGCGCCAGCAGCCAAACCTGGGACAAGGCTCCGACCTTC
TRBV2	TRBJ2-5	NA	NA	CASSEAFGASRRETQYF	TGTGCCAGCAGTGAAGCATTTGGGGCTAGTAGGCGGGAGACCCAGTACTTC
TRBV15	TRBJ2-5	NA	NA	CATSRGSGVQETQYF	TGTGCCACCAGCAGAGGATCGGGGGTTCAAGAGACCCAGTACTTC
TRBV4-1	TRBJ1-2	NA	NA	CASSQAGPLHGYTF	TGCGCCAGCAGCCAAGCCGGTCCGCTCCATGGCTACACCTTC
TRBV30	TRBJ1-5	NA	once	CAWTQGLNQPQHF	TGTGCCTGGACCCAGGGCCTCAATCAGCCCCAGCATTTT
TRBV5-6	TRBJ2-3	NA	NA	CASSLGAGMGSDTQYF	TGTGCCAGCAGCTTGGGGGCAGGGATGGGGTCAGATACGCAGTATTTT
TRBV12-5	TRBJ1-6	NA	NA	CASAQRQTNSPLHF	TGTGCTAGTGCCCAAAGACAGACAAATTCACCCCTCCACTTT
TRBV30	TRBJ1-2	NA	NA	CAWKPDGYTF	TGTGCCTGGAAGCCGGATGGCTACACCTTC
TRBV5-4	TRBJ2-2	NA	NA	CASSLVQGLNTGELFF	TGTGCCAGCAGCTTGGTCCAGGGTTTGAACACCGGGGAGCTGTTTTTT
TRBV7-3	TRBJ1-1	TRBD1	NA	CASSPGGRGTEAFF	TGTGCCAGCAGTCCAGGGGGCAGGGGTACTGAAGCTTTCTTT
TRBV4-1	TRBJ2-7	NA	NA	CASSQSAGRSGEQYF	TGCGCCAGCAGCCAAAGTGCCGGGAGAAGCGGCGAGCAGTACTTC
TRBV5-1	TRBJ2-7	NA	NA	CASSLDLREQYF	TGCGCCAGCAGCTTGGACCTGAGGGAGCAGTACTTC
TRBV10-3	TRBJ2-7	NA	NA	CAISESAQTYEQYF	TGTGCCATCAGTGAGTCGGCACAGACCTACGAGCAGTACTTC
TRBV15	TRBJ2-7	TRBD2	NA	CATSRKREGVHEQYF	TGTGCCACCAGCAGAAAGCGGGAGGGCGTCCACGAGCAGTACTTC
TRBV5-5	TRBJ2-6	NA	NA	CASSLADYSGANVLTF	TGTGCCAGCAGCTTGGCAGATTACTCTGGGGCCAACGTCCTGACTTTC
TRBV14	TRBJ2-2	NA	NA	CASSLGSGVFTTGELFF	TGTGCCAGCAGCCTAGGATCGGGGGTTTTTACCACCGGGGAGCTGTTTTTT